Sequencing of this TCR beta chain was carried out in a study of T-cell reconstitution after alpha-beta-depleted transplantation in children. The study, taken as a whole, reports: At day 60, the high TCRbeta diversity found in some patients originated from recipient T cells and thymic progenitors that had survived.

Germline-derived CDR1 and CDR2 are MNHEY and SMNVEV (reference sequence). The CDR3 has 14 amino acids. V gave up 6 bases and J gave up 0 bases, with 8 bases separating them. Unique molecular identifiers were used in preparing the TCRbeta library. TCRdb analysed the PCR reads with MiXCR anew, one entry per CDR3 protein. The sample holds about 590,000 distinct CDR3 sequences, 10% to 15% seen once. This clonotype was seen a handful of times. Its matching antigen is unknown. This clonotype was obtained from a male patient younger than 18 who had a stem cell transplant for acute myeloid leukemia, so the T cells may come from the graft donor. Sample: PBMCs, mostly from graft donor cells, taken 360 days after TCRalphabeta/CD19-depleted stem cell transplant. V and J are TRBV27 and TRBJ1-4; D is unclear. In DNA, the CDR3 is TGTGCCAGCAGGCTCTTGGCAACTAATGAAAAACTGTTTTTT. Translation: CASRLLATNEKLFF.